This TCR beta chain was identified during a study of T cell responses to AZD1222 COVID-19 vaccine. Background on the study: Both about-4-week and about-12-week second-dose recipients were combined. Study-wide results and caveats: Donors were largely white British and mainly female; clonal diversity was possibly underestimated.

The assay was immunoSEQ multiplex PCR, and TCRdb's table has in-frame clones only and misses some. The sample has around 110,000 clones, 75% to 90% seen once; the top ten hold roughly 4.3%. Regarding this clone: The antigen remains unidentified.

The CDR3 is 14 residues long. CDR1 and CDR2 (germline): MGHRA, YSYEKL. V lost 1 base to trimming and J lost 2 bases, with 7 bases between them. The starting material was peripheral blood, obtained on day 0 of AZD1222 vaccination. The TCR was taken from an adult in good health. V and J are TRBV4-1 and TRBJ2-3; no definite D call. In nucleotides, the CDR3 is TGCGCCAGCAGCCAAGTTGAGGTCACAGATACGCAGTATTTT. Translation: CASSQVEVTDTQYF.